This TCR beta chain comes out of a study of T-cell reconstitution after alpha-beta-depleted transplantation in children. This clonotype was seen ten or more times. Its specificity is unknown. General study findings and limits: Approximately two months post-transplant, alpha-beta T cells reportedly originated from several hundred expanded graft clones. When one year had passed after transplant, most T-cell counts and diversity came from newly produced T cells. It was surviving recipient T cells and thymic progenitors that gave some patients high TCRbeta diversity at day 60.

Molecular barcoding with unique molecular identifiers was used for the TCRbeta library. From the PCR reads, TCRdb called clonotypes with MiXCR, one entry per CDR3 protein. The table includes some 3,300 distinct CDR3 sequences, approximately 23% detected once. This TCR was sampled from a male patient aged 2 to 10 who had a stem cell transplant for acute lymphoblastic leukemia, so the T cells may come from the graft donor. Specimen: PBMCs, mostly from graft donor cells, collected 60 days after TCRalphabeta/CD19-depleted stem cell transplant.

The DNA of the CDR3 is TGCGCCAGCAGCTTGGCTGGCGGGAATCAGCCCCAGCATTTT. It specifies CASSLAGGNQPQHF. V gene TRBV5-1 combines with J gene TRBJ1-5, with D unresolved. The CDR3 covers 14 residues. CDR1 SGHRS and CDR2 YFSETQ come from the germline V gene. The V end lost 0 bases, the J end lost 4 bases, and 8 bases lay between the germline ends.